The 31 T cell receptor beta chains in this list originate from one sample, sequenced in a study of T cells in Graves' hyperthyroidism and ophthalmopathy. Amplification of TCR beta CDR3 regions used RNA as the template. First-round RT-PCR of the TCR CDR3 relied on the HTBI primer set. Each CDR3 protein gets one entry after TCRdb re-called the multiplex PCR reads with MiXCR. Counted here are hundreds of thousands of distinct CDR3 sequences, around 15% occurring once; the ten biggest clones make up 3% to 4.5%. Material for sequencing was blood. All receptors come from a woman in her twenties or thirties with Graves' hyperthyroidism.

This clonotype has ten or more counts. The CDR3 DNA is TGCAGTGCTCCGGTCCGCCAGGGGACCCTGGTGAACACTGAAGCTTTCTTT. Translating it yields CSAPVRQGTLVNTEAFF. This sequence joins TRBV20-1 and TRBJ1-1; D might be TRBD1 (6 bases). Germline CDR1 reads DFQATT; CDR2 reads SNEGSKA (reference sequence). The CDR3 is 17 amino acids. Trimming took off 5 bases at V and 0 bases at J, with 22 bases between the two ends.

The sample holds many counts of this clonotype. This chain connects TRBV12-3 or TRBV12-4 to TRBJ2-6; TRBD1 matches 8 bases. The CDR3 length is 19 residues. With V trimmed by 6 bases and J by 0 bases, 13 bases remained unmatched. The CDR3: CASRYSGTGHTSGANVLTF. The CDR3 DNA sequence: TGTGCCAGCAGGTACTCCGGGACAGGTCATACCTCTGGGGCCAACGTCCTGACTTTC.

This clonotype was detected ten times or more. V is TRBV28 and J is TRBJ2-7; D is unresolved. The CDR3 runs to 11 residues. The germline V gene encodes CDR1 MDHEN and CDR2 SYDVKM. V lost 3 bases to trimming and J lost 7 bases, with 7 bases between them. The CDR3 sequence is CASSFDAEQYF. CDR3 bases: TGTGCCAGCAGTTTCGATGCAGAGCAGTACTTC.

This clonotype was recorded at least ten times. The chain recombines TRBV18 with TRBJ2-5; D unresolved. The CDR3 contains 14 residues. The germline V gene has CDR1 KGHSH and CDR2 LQKENI. V lost 0 bases and J lost 5, with 10 bases in between. The CDR3 DNA follows: TGTGCCAGCTCACCACCGGATGGGCGGGAGACCCAGTACTTC. Translating gives CASSPPDGRETQYF. Together with reference TRBV18 and TRBJ2-5, the CDR3 gives the full variable domain: NAGVMQNPRHLVRRRGQEARLRCSPMKGHSHVYWYRQLPEEGLKFMVYLQKENIIDESGMPKERFSAEFPKEGPSILRIQQVVRGDSAAYFCASSPPDGRETQYFGPGTRLLVL.

The rearrangement uses TRBV7-2 and TRBJ2-4; 10 bases are shared with TRBD2. Looked up from germline, CDR1 is SGHTA and CDR2 is FQGNSA. The CDR3 has 20 residues. The junction had 12 bases not matched to a gene; V was cut back by 1 base and J by 0 bases. The CDR3 here is CASSLGGIRLAGVAKNIQYF. For the CDR3, the DNA is TGTGCCAGCAGCTTAGGTGGGATTCGGCTAGCGGGAGTAGCCAAAAACATTCAGTACTTC.

In this sample, this clonotype turned up a few times. V is TRBV6-1 and J is TRBJ1-6, with D hard to call. The length of the CDR3 is 13 residues. Germline V gene lookup returns CDR1 MNHNS and CDR2 SASEGT. V lost 2 bases and J 13 bases, leaving 12 bases between the germline ends. The CDR3 region is CASSESALLPLHF. The CDR3 nucleotides read TGTGCCAGCAGTGAATCCGCCCTTTTGCCCCTCCACTTT.

In regard to this clonotype: Since a much larger clone is just one base distant, this may be a read error. The genes are TRBV20-1 and TRBJ2-1; a possible D gene is TRBD2 (5 bases). Germline values: CDR1 DFQATT, CDR2 SNEGSKA (reference sequence). The length of the CDR3 is 14 residues. Trimming stripped 2 bases from V and 7 bases from J, with 15 bases between. CDR3 protein: CSARQLPGMNEQFF. The CDR3 DNA is TGCAGTGCTAGACAACTACCGGGAATGAATGAGCAGTTCTTC.

This clonotype has a count of ten or more. This rearrangement joins TRBV20-1 to TRBJ2-7; D not resolved. Per germline, CDR1 DFQATT and CDR2 SNEGSKA (reference sequence). Trimming removed 3 bases at V and 0 bases at J, with 6 bases between. CDR3 length: 12 amino acids. CDR3 sequence (DNA): TGCAGTGCTAGTCGTTACTCCTACGAGCAGTACTTC. This sequence encodes CSASRYSYEQYF.

This clonotype was observed at least ten times. The chain couples TRBV12-3 or TRBV12-4 to TRBJ2-3; D remains unclear. V lost 7 bases, J lost 0 bases, and 8 bases lay in between. This CDR3 has 13 residues. CDR3 in DNA: TGTGCCAGCATGGTACGGAGCACAGATACGCAGTATTTT. Protein product: CASMVRSTDTQYF.

This clonotype was counted between two and nine times. The genes are TRBV5-1 and TRBJ2-3, with 7 bases fitting TRBD2. CDR3 length: 18 residues. In germline, CDR1 is SGHRS, CDR2 YFSETQ. V lost 5 bases to trimming and J lost 6 bases; unmatched junction nucleotides: 21. CDR3 loop: CASSLGGIAGTRPDTQYF. The CDR3 nucleotides read TGCGCCAGCAGTCTAGGAGGTATAGCGGGTACACGTCCGGATACGCAGTATTTT.

This clonotype was observed many times. The J gene is TRBJ1-1, the V gene TRBV6-1, with D possibly matching TRBD1 (6 bases). Looked up from germline, CDR1 is MNHNS and CDR2 is SASEGT. This CDR3 has 15 amino acids. Between the trimmed V and J ends, which lost 3 bases and 0 bases, there was a span of 11 bases. The CDR3 DNA sequence: TGTGCCAGCAGTGAGCTCGGGACAATGAACACTGAAGCTTTCTTT. Translated, it gives CASSELGTMNTEAFF.

The chain recombines TRBV5-1 with TRBJ1-2, with 9 nucleotides matching TRBD1. Germline assignment: CDR1 SGHRS and CDR2 YFSETQ. This CDR3 region has 17 residues. The trim removed 3 bases at V and 4 bases at J, leaving 13 bases unmatched. CDR3 bases: TGCGCCAGCAGCTCCGGGGGACAGGGCGATTTGGGCTATGGCTACACCTTC. It translates to CASSSGGQGDLGYGYTF.

V is TRBV5-4 and J is TRBJ2-2; 13 nucleotides match TRBD2. CDR1 and CDR2 (germline): SGHNT, YYREEE (reference sequence). The CDR3 loop spans 20 amino acids. V lost 1 base and J lost 4; bases outside the gene matches: 13. In DNA form, the CDR3 reads TGTGCCAGCAGCTTGAGCCCGGGACTAGCGGGACGGCCGTCCACCGGGGAGCTGTTTTTT. Translation gives CASSLSPGLAGRPSTGELFF.

In the case of this clonotype: A much bigger clone sits one base away, suggesting this may be a read error. This sequence joins TRBV6-1 and TRBJ2-5; 10 bases map to TRBD2. This CDR3 contains 16 residues. V lost 6 bases, J lost 5 bases, and 12 bases stayed unmatched. Per the germline V gene, CDR1 is MNHNS and CDR2 is SASEGT. CDR3 in amino acids: CASRKVLAGVGETQYF. CDR3 coding DNA: TGTGCCAGCAGGAAAGTGCTAGCGGGAGTCGGTGAGACCCAGTACTTC.

The V and J genes are TRBV24-1 and TRBJ2-2; 10 positions agree with TRBD2. The junction had 8 bases not matched to a gene; V was cut back by 2 bases and J by 3 bases. The germline V gene has CDR1 KGHDR and CDR2 SFDVKD. This CDR3 has 18 residues. The CDR3 loop is CATSDSASGRVDTGELFF. For the CDR3, the DNA is TGTGCCACCAGTGATTCGGCTAGCGGGAGAGTTGACACCGGGGAGCTGTTTTTT.

This clonotype turned up a few times. One end of the junction does not line up with germline, which may come from a read error. This chain connects TRBV5-1 to TRBJ1-1, with 8 bases identical to TRBD1. The CDR3 is 14 amino acids. Per germline, CDR1 SGHRS and CDR2 YFSETQ. CDR3 sequence: CASSPLDRVAEAFF. CDR3 DNA sequence: TGTGCCAGCAGCCCGCTGGACAGGGTAGCTGAAGCTTTCTTT.

In this sample, this clonotype turned up many times. The rearrangement joins TRBV2 to TRBJ1-6; 10 bases align to TRBD1. The J segment lost 7 bases and the V segment lost 6 bases, leaving 6 bases of the junction unmatched. Germline CDR1 is SNHLY and CDR2 is FYNNEI. There are 15 residues in the CDR3. CDR3 nucleotide sequence: TGTGCCAGCAGGGGGAGGACAGGGGGGAATTCACCCCTCCACTTT. It encodes CASRGRTGGNSPLHF.

In its sample, this clonotype was seen many times. J is TRBJ2-7 and V is TRBV5-1; 14 positions agree with TRBD2. Per the germline V gene, CDR1 is SGHRS and CDR2 is YFSETQ. The CDR3 is 17 amino acids. Trimming cost V 0 bases and J 4 bases; bases outside gene matches: 6. The CDR3 is CASSLAGTSGSRYEQYF. The CDR3 bases are TGCGCCAGCAGCTTGGCCGGGACTAGCGGGAGTCGGTACGAGCAGTACTTC.

This clonotype occurred a few times. This chain links TRBV20-1 with TRBJ2-3; D uncertain. The CDR3 covers 11 residues. V was cut by 3 bases and J by 8 bases, with 9 bases left in between. Germline lookup yields CDR1 DFQATT and CDR2 SNEGSKA (reference sequence). Written as DNA, the CDR3 is TGCAGTGCTAGGGGGTACGGTACGCAGTATTTT. Translated: CSARGYGTQYF.

V gene TRBV4-3 combines with J gene TRBJ2-7; D perhaps matches TRBD1 (5 bases). V gave up 0 bases and J gave up 4 bases, with 13 bases separating them. Germline V gene sequence: CDR1 LGHNA, CDR2 YSLEER. This CDR3 region has 15 residues. CDR3 residues: CASSQEFGQGYEQYF. CDR3 bases: TGCGCCAGCAGCCAAGAGTTCGGGCAGGGTTACGAGCAGTACTTC.

For this clonotype: This could be a read error, since a much larger clone is one nucleotide away. V and J are TRBV5-1 and TRBJ1-1; D is unclear. Germline CDR1 SGHRS, CDR2 YFSETQ. The CDR3 runs to 14 residues. The CDR3 region has the DNA TGCGCCAGCAGCTTGGATCAAGGTATGACTGACGCTTTCTTT. This translates into CASSLDQGMTDAFF. The full variable domain, completed using reference TRBV5-1 and TRBJ1-1, is KAGVTQTPRYLIKTRGQQVTLSCSPISGHRSVSWYQQTPGQGLQFLFEYFSETQRNKGNFPGRFSGRQFSNSRSEMNVSTLELGDSALYLCASSLDQGMTDAFFGQGTRLTVV.

In its sample, this clonotype was seen a few times. This rearrangement joins TRBV5-1 to TRBJ2-3, with D maybe TRBD2 (6 bases). The CDR3 has 15 residues. V gave up 5 bases and J gave up 2 bases, with 15 bases separating them. CDR1 is SGHRS, CDR2 YFSETQ, per germline. The CDR3 loop reads CASRGSGGDTDTQYF. DNA of the CDR3: TGCGCCAGCAGAGGTAGTGGCGGGGACACAGATACGCAGTATTTT.

This clonotype showed up many times. The chain carries TRBV5-1 and TRBJ1-1; a possible D gene is TRBD1 (6 bases). The germline V gene has CDR1 SGHRS and CDR2 YFSETQ. Trimming removed 0 bases at V and 1 base at J, with 16 bases between. This CDR3 has 17 residues. This chain's CDR3 is CASSLVSGGGWNTEAFF. For the CDR3, the DNA is TGCGCCAGCAGCTTGGTTTCGGGGGGCGGGTGGAACACTGAAGCTTTCTTT.

This chain uses TRBV2 with TRBJ1-5, with D hard to call. CDR1 and CDR2 from the germline V gene are SNHLY and FYNNEI. The V gene lost 10 bases and the J gene lost 4 bases, with 14 bases spanning the gap. The CDR3 sequence is 13 residues long. The CDR3, as DNA: TGTGCCACTAGCGATGGGGTAAATCAGCCCCAGCATTTT. Its translation is CATSDGVNQPQHF.

This clonotype was picked up a small number of times. The J gene is TRBJ1-2, the V gene TRBV28, with D possibly matching TRBD1 (5 bases). The ends were cut back, 4 bases at V and 6 bases at J, with 12 bases in the middle. Germline CDR1 and CDR2: MDHEN and SYDVKM. This CDR3 comprises 13 residues. CDR3 sequence reads: CASSSPGHNGYTF. As DNA, the CDR3 is TGTGCCAGCAGTTCACCCGGACATAATGGCTACACCTTC.

This clonotype was seen at least ten times. The chain recombines TRBV5-1 with TRBJ2-7; 8 bases are a match to TRBD1. With V trimmed by 3 bases and J by 5 bases, 7 bases remained unmatched. The germline gives CDR1 SGHRS, CDR2 YFSETQ. The CDR3 is made up of 14 amino acids. The CDR3 is CASSYSTGANEQYF. CDR3 sequence (DNA): TGCGCCAGCAGCTACTCGACAGGGGCCAACGAGCAGTACTTC.

This clonotype was detected many times. This chain connects TRBV2 to TRBJ2-2; D is perhaps TRBD2 (5 bases). The CDR3 contains 15 residues. CDR1 SNHLY and CDR2 FYNNEI come from the germline V gene. The V end lost 5 bases, the J end lost 4 bases, and 14 bases lay between the germline ends. The CDR3 loop reads CASSLEELPTGELFF. DNA of the CDR3: TGTGCCAGCAGTCTGGAGGAGTTACCCACCGGGGAGCTGTTTTTT.

This clonotype was seen many times. V gene TRBV11-1 combines with J gene TRBJ1-1; tentatively, D is TRBD1 (6 bases). The germline gives CDR1 SGHAT, CDR2 FQDESV (reference sequence). The CDR3 extends over 14 amino acids. V shed 3 bases and J shed 6 bases, with 14 bases lying between them. As DNA, the CDR3 is TGTGCCAGCAGCTTCCACCCGGAGGGGGCTGAAGCTTTCTTT. Translating gives CASSFHPEGAEAFF.

This chain connects TRBV19 to TRBJ1-3; no reliable D call. CDR1 and CDR2 from the germline V gene are LNHDA and SQIVND (reference sequence). V was trimmed by 3 bases and J by 1 base, leaving 13 bases between them. This CDR3 is 16 amino acids long. The CDR3 sequence is CASSMSAEPSGNTIYF. The CDR3, as DNA: TGTGCCAGTAGTATGTCAGCCGAGCCTTCTGGAAACACCATATATTTT. The variable domain in full, completed from reference TRBV19 and TRBJ1-3, reads DGGITQSPKYLFRKEGQNVTLSCEQNLNHDAMYWYRQDPGQGLRLIYYSQIVNDFQKGDIAEGYSVSREKKESFPLTVTSAQKNPTAFYLCASSMSAEPSGNTIYFGEGSWLTVV.

This clonotype appeared many times. The gene calls are TRBV12-3 or TRBV12-4 and TRBJ1-1, with D possibly TRBD1 on 6 matching bases. The CDR3 is 15 residues long. Trimming left V 1 base short and J 5 bases short, with 14 bases between. CDR3 coding DNA: TGTGCCAGCAGTTTAGATAGGGGGGCCTATACTGAAGCTTTCTTT. Its protein is CASSLDRGAYTEAFF.

This clonotype was counted between two and nine times. This chain joins TRBV13 and TRBJ2-1, with D perhaps TRBD2 (5 bases). The V gene lost 10 bases and the J gene lost 8 bases, with 24 bases spanning the gap. CDR3 length: 15 amino acids. Germline V gene lookup returns CDR1 PRHDT and CDR2 FYEKMQ (reference sequence). The CDR3 protein is CATQMPGKRVYEQFF. CDR3 DNA: TGTGCCACCCAGATGCCCGGGAAGCGTGTCTATGAGCAGTTCTTC.